Included here is one T cell receptor (beta chain) sequence, with context. The germline V gene encodes CDR1 ENHRY and CDR2 SYGVKD. The CDR3 has 16 residues. The trim removed 3 bases at V and 4 bases at J, leaving 8 bases unmatched. This sample was taken from a study of control samples from healthy donors and cancer patients. This table comes from immunoSEQ multiplex PCR, and its TCRdb copy is limited to in-frame clones, with some not included. The sample shows 100,000 to 150,000 clones, 85% to 95% of them seen only once. This TCR was sampled from an elderly man with head and neck cancer. V gene TRBV10-3 combines with J gene TRBJ2-3; 9 bases fit TRBD2. Sequencing was carried out using PBMCs. The CDR3 DNA reads TGTGCCATCAGTGATGCCACTGCGGGGGGGCCAGATACGCAGTATTTT. Its protein is CAISDATAGGPDTQYF.